A selection of T cell receptor beta chains follows, all from one sample in a study of T-cell memory formation after mild COVID-19. MiXCR, run by TCRdb on the 5' RACE reads, gives a single entry per CDR3 protein. This table holds 400,000 to 550,000 distinct CDR3 sequences, around 27% found once. Sequencing was performed on PBMCs or a T cell subset sorted from them (not recorded which). These receptors all come from an adult woman who had mild COVID-19 (a few samples of this study predate the infection). Cell type and time point are not known. Each CDR3 is given with its conserved first and last residue. Fields, in order: V gene, J gene, clone size, D gene, CDR3 DNA, CDR3 protein. D genes are given only for firm matches. For some rows the clone size is stated as once, few or many, or as a class when expanded; others skip it.

V gene: TRBV24-1; J gene: TRBJ1-1; clone size: -; D gene: -; CDR3 DNA: TGTGCCACCAGTGATTTGGGAAGGGCCGGGGCTTTCTTT; CDR3 protein: CATSDLGRAGAFF
V gene: TRBV30; J gene: TRBJ1-2; clone size: few; D gene: -; CDR3 DNA: TGTGCCTGGAGTTGGCGGACAGCAAACTATGGCTACACCTTC; CDR3 protein: CAWSWRTANYGYTF
V gene: TRBV6-1; J gene: TRBJ2-1; clone size: -; D gene: TRBD2; CDR3 DNA: TGTGCCAGCGGACTAGGTGGTTTTGGCTACAATGAGCAGTTCTTC; CDR3 protein: CASGLGGFGYNEQFF
V gene: TRBV27; J gene: TRBJ2-7; clone size: -; D gene: TRBD1; CDR3 DNA: TGTGCCAGCAGTTTATTGGACAGGGTTCAGGAGCAGTACTTC; CDR3 protein: CASSLLDRVQEQYF
V gene: TRBV5-1; J gene: TRBJ2-2; clone size: -; D gene: -; CDR3 DNA: TGCGCCAGCAGCTTGGACGGGGGCGCCACCGGGGAGCTGTTTTTT; CDR3 protein: CASSLDGGATGELFF
V gene: TRBV5-1; J gene: TRBJ1-1; clone size: many; D gene: -; CDR3 DNA: TGTGCCAGCTCACCAGACAGAGACACTGAAGCTTTCTTT; CDR3 protein: CASSPDRDTEAFF
V gene: TRBV5-6; J gene: TRBJ1-1; clone size: -; D gene: -; CDR3 DNA: TGTGCCAGCAGCGGAAGGGACACTGAAGCTTTCTTT; CDR3 protein: CASSGRDTEAFF
V gene: TRBV24-1; J gene: TRBJ1-5; clone size: -; D gene: -; CDR3 DNA: TGTGCCACCAGTGATGGGCTGGATCAGCCCCAGCATTTT; CDR3 protein: CATSDGLDQPQHF
V gene: TRBV9; J gene: TRBJ1-1; clone size: few; D gene: -; CDR3 DNA: TGTGCCAGCAGCCTGAGGACGTTTACTGAAGCTTTCTTT; CDR3 protein: CASSLRTFTEAFF
V gene: TRBV27; J gene: TRBJ1-1; clone size: few; D gene: -; CDR3 DNA: TGTGCCAGCGGGGAGGAATCCACTGAAGCTTTCTTT; CDR3 protein: CASGEESTEAFF
V gene: TRBV7-9; J gene: TRBJ1-1; clone size: few; D gene: -; CDR3 DNA: TGTGCCAGCATAAAGAGGGGTACCACTGAAGCTTTCTTT; CDR3 protein: CASIKRGTTEAFF
V gene: TRBV11-2; J gene: TRBJ2-7; clone size: -; D gene: -; CDR3 DNA: TGTGCCAGCAGCTTAGATCACTGGGACGGCCTCTCCTACGAGCAGTACTTC; CDR3 protein: CASSLDHWDGLSYEQYF
V gene: TRBV6-5; J gene: TRBJ1-2; clone size: -; D gene: TRBD1; CDR3 DNA: TGTGCCAGCAGTTACGGTCCGGGGACAGGTCTAGGCTACACCTTC; CDR3 protein: CASSYGPGTGLGYTF
V gene: TRBV2; J gene: TRBJ1-1; clone size: -; D gene: -; CDR3 DNA: TGTGCCAGCAGTGCAGCAAGGGCGGGCACTGAAGCTTTCTTT; CDR3 protein: CASSAARAGTEAFF
V gene: TRBV7-8; J gene: TRBJ1-3; clone size: few; D gene: TRBD1; CDR3 DNA: TGTGCCAGCAGCGGCCGGACAGGGACGGCCACCATATATTTT; CDR3 protein: CASSGRTGTATIYF
V gene: TRBV20-1; J gene: TRBJ1-5; clone size: few; D gene: TRBD1; CDR3 DNA: TGCAGTGCAAGCCCCGGGACAGGGGGCAATCAGCCCCAGCATTTT; CDR3 protein: CSASPGTGGNQPQHF
V gene: TRBV6-2/TRBV6-3; J gene: TRBJ2-7; clone size: -; D gene: -; CDR3 DNA: TGTGCCAGCAGTTACTCTCACTCCTACGAGCAGTACTTC; CDR3 protein: CASSYSHSYEQYF
V gene: TRBV13; J gene: TRBJ2-2; clone size: once; D gene: -; CDR3 DNA: TGTGCCAGCAGCTTAGGAGGGGTACTCAACACCGGGGAGCTGTTTTTT; CDR3 protein: CASSLGGVLNTGELFF
V gene: TRBV4-1; J gene: TRBJ1-4; clone size: -; D gene: TRBD1; CDR3 DNA: TGCGCCAGCAGCCTAGTGACAGGGATTAATGAAAAACTGTTTTTT; CDR3 protein: CASSLVTGINEKLFF
V gene: TRBV7-6; J gene: TRBJ2-2; clone size: few; D gene: -; CDR3 DNA: TGTGCCAGCAGCCTGGACTTCTACCCCGGGGAGCTGTTTTTT; CDR3 protein: CASSLDFYPGELFF
V gene: TRBV5-1; J gene: TRBJ2-5; clone size: -; D gene: TRBD2; CDR3 DNA: TGCGCCAGCAGCTTACGGGGGGTGTTAGAGACCCAGTACTTC; CDR3 protein: CASSLRGVLETQYF
V gene: TRBV29-1; J gene: TRBJ2-7; clone size: -; D gene: -; CDR3 DNA: TGCAGCGTTGAAGATCGAAAGGGGGGAAGCACCTACGAGCAGTACTTC; CDR3 protein: CSVEDRKGGSTYEQYF
V gene: TRBV7-9; J gene: TRBJ1-1; clone size: few; D gene: TRBD1; CDR3 DNA: TGTGCCAGCAGCCCGCGAGGACAGGACACTGAAGCTTTCTTT; CDR3 protein: CASSPRGQDTEAFF
V gene: TRBV29-1; J gene: TRBJ1-2; clone size: few; D gene: -; CDR3 DNA: TGCAGCGTTGAAGGGGGACCCCTCTATGGCTACACCTTC; CDR3 protein: CSVEGGPLYGYTF
V gene: TRBV3-1; J gene: TRBJ2-1; clone size: -; D gene: TRBD2; CDR3 DNA: TGTGCCAGCAGCCCACTAGGGTCGACTAGCCGGGGCGGCAATGAGCAGTTCTTC; CDR3 protein: CASSPLGSTSRGGNEQFF
V gene: TRBV3-1; J gene: TRBJ1-1; clone size: few; D gene: -; CDR3 DNA: TGTGCCAGCAGCCAGCAGGGTGACACTGAAGCTTTCTTT; CDR3 protein: CASSQQGDTEAFF
V gene: TRBV7-2; J gene: TRBJ2-1; clone size: -; D gene: -; CDR3 DNA: TGTGCCAGCAGCTTAGATCGGGGTATCAATGAGCAGTTCTTC; CDR3 protein: CASSLDRGINEQFF
V gene: TRBV24-1; J gene: TRBJ2-3; clone size: -; D gene: -; CDR3 DNA: TGTGCCACCAGTGATGGACCCCGCGATACGCAGTATTTT; CDR3 protein: CATSDGPRDTQYF
V gene: TRBV5-6; J gene: TRBJ1-1; clone size: -; D gene: -; CDR3 DNA: TGTGCCAGCAGCTTGGGTGGGGCAGCTCTGAACACTGAAGCTTTCTTT; CDR3 protein: CASSLGGAALNTEAFF
V gene: TRBV10-3; J gene: TRBJ2-7; clone size: -; D gene: -; CDR3 DNA: TGTGCCATCAGTGAGTCGACGGACCTATCCTACGAGCAGTACTTC; CDR3 protein: CAISESTDLSYEQYF
V gene: TRBV29-1; J gene: TRBJ1-2; clone size: few; D gene: -; CDR3 DNA: TGCAGCGTTGAACCCGGGATCAACTATGGCTACACCTTC; CDR3 protein: CSVEPGINYGYTF
V gene: TRBV6-1; J gene: TRBJ2-1; clone size: -; D gene: -; CDR3 DNA: TGTGCCAGCATACGCCCCGGATACAATGAGCAGTTCTTC; CDR3 protein: CASIRPGYNEQFF
V gene: TRBV4-1; J gene: TRBJ2-3; clone size: -; D gene: TRBD2; CDR3 DNA: TGCGCCAGCAGCCCGGGGGGGCAGATAGATACGCAGTATTTT; CDR3 protein: CASSPGGQIDTQYF
V gene: TRBV27; J gene: TRBJ1-5; clone size: -; D gene: TRBD1; CDR3 DNA: TGTGCCAGCAGCCCTGACAGGGGGGTGGTCAGGTCCCAGCATTTT; CDR3 protein: CASSPDRGVVRSQHF
V gene: TRBV7-8; J gene: TRBJ2-4; clone size: -; D gene: -; CDR3 DNA: TGTGCCAGCAGCTTAAGTATCGGAGCGGGAGCCAAAAACATTCAGTACTTC; CDR3 protein: CASSLSIGAGAKNIQYF
V gene: TRBV6-1; J gene: TRBJ2-7; clone size: few; D gene: TRBD1; CDR3 DNA: TGTGCCAGCAGTGAAGCTCCCGGGACAGGGGGCTACGAGCAGTACTTC; CDR3 protein: CASSEAPGTGGYEQYF